The clone carrying this TCR beta chain was detected a few times. Its specificity is not known. This specimen comes from a study of T cells in Graves' hyperthyroidism and ophthalmopathy. General study results and limits: Ophthalmopathy got predicted by the model a median 6.5 months before its onset.

The investigators amplified TCR beta CDR3 regions from RNA transcripts. The HTBI primer set served for first-round RT-PCR of the TCR CDR3. TCRdb passed the multiplex PCR reads through MiXCR, listing each CDR3 protein once. The sample holds 690,000 or so distinct CDR3 sequences, around 20% seen once. This CDR3 has 15 residues. Trimming cost V 2 bases and J 1 base, with 11 bases left between them. Germline V gives CDR1 SEHNR, CDR2 FQNEAQ (reference sequence). Not enrolled were patients with uncontrolled infection, other autoimmune disease, pregnancy or lactation. The clonotype originates from a woman aged 50 to 60 with Graves' hyperthyroidism that later progressed to Graves' ophthalmopathy. The sample was blood. The rearrangement uses TRBV7-9 and TRBJ1-1; D is ambiguous. The CDR3 spells CASSLRPSENTEAFF. The CDR3 DNA reads as TGTGCCAGCAGCTTAAGGCCCTCCGAGAACACTGAAGCTTTCTTT.